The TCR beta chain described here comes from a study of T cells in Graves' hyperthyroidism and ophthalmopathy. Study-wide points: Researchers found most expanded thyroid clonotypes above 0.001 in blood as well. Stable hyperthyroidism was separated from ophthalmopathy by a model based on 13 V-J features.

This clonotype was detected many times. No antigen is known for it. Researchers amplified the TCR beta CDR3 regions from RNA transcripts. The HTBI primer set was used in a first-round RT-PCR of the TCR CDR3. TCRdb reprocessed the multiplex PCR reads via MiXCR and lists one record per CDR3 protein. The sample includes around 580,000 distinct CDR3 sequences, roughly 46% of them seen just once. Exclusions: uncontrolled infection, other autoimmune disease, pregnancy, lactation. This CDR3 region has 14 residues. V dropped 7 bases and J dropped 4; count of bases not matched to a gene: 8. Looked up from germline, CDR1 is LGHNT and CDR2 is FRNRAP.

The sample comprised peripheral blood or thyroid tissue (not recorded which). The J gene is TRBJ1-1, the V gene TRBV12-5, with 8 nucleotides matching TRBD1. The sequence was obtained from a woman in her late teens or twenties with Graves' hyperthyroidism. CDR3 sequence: CASDLRGPGTEAFF. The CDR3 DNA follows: TGTGCTAGTGACCTCAGGGGGCCTGGCACTGAAGCTTTCTTT.